What follows are 23 T cell receptor beta chains derived from one specimen sequenced in a study of cytomegalovirus exposure and HLA in healthy donors. With 60 Vbeta and 13 Jbeta primers, the PCR was carried out. Assay: immunoSEQ multiplex PCR; the TCRdb copy retains only in-frame clones and omits some. Of roughly 200,000 clones in the sample, approximately 90% were seen once. Sequencing was done on a sample of PBMCs. The source of these receptors is a young woman in good health and CMV-seronegative.

The genes are TRBV5-4 and TRBJ2-3; TRBD2 might be the D (6 bases). This CDR3 comprises 14 residues. CDR1 is SGHNT, CDR2 YYREEE, per germline (reference sequence). Between the trimmed V and J ends, which lost 3 bases and 4 bases, there was a span of 12 bases. CDR3 residues: CASSSTAGPDTQYF. In DNA form, the CDR3 reads TGTGCCAGCAGCTCGACGGCGGGACCAGATACGCAGTATTTT.

V usage is TRBV10-3 and J usage is TRBJ1-6; TRBD1 might be the D (6 bases). V gave up 2 bases and J gave up 8 bases, with 10 bases separating them. CDR3 length equals 14 residues. CDR1 and CDR2 (germline): ENHRY, SYGVKD. This CDR3 is CAISEGRGDSPLHF. For the CDR3, the DNA is TGTGCCATCAGTGAGGGCAGGGGAGATTCACCCCTCCACTTT.

The rearrangement uses TRBV7-3 and TRBJ1-4, with 7 bases lining up with TRBD1. Trimming at V came to 2 bases and at J to 6 bases, leaving 15 bases not matched to a gene. This CDR3 contains 18 residues. The germline V gene encodes CDR1 SGHTA and CDR2 FQGTGA. The CDR3 loop is CASSLFGRAEGAHEKLFF. The CDR3 bases are TGTGCCAGCAGCTTATTCGGTCGGGCGGAGGGGGCTCATGAAAAACTGTTTTTT.

The J gene is TRBJ2-1, the V gene TRBV6-6; D not certain. CDR3 length: 12 amino acids. Germline V lookup: CDR1 MNHNY, CDR2 SVGAGI (reference sequence). The ends were cut back, 2 bases at V and 6 bases at J, with 5 bases in the middle. Here the CDR3 reads CASSYGGNEQFF. CDR3 in DNA: TGTGCCAGCAGTTACGGCGGCAATGAGCAGTTCTTC.

The V call is TRBV6-1, the J call TRBJ1-3; TRBD1 aligns across 8 bases. The germline gives CDR1 MNHNS, CDR2 SASEGT. V was clipped by 10 bases and J by 0 bases; unmatched bases: 8. There are 15 residues in the CDR3. The CDR3 reads CATIQGVLSGNTIYF. The CDR3 DNA reads as TGTGCCACCATACAGGGGGTGCTCTCTGGAAACACCATATATTTT.

In its sample, this clone was seen once. The rearrangement joins TRBV6-1 to TRBJ2-1, with a possible D match to TRBD2 (5 bases). The CDR3 totals 18 residues. Trimming removed 3 bases from V and 7 bases from J, with 25 bases in between. Germline lookup yields CDR1 MNHNS and CDR2 SASEGT. The CDR3 region has the DNA TGTGCCAGCAGTGACACGTATCGCGGGTTCGGAATCCCTAATGAGCAGTTCTTC. Translating gives CASSDTYRGFGIPNEQFF.

The V call is TRBV5-4, the J call TRBJ2-7; D is possibly TRBD2 (7 bases). The CDR3 is 15 residues long. Germline V gene sequence: CDR1 SGHNT, CDR2 YYREEE (reference sequence). V was shortened by 2 bases and J by 2 bases, with 14 bases between the two germline ends. The CDR3 here is CASSLMPGGTYEQYF. CDR3 DNA sequence: TGTGCCAGCAGCTTAATGCCGGGGGGCACCTACGAGCAGTACTTC.

The chain is built from TRBV15 and TRBJ2-3; 7 bases fit TRBD2. This CDR3 contains 19 residues. Germline CDR1 is LNHNV and CDR2 is YYDKDF (reference sequence). The J segment lost 0 bases and the V segment lost 0 bases, leaving 12 bases of the junction unmatched. As DNA, the CDR3 is TGTGCCACCAGCAGAGATAGTAGTCGGGGGGAAGGTAGCACAGATACGCAGTATTTT. Protein: CATSRDSSRGEGSTDTQYF.

The rearrangement links TRBV15 to TRBJ1-2; D is unclear. The CDR3 is 13 residues long. V lost 6 bases and J 5 bases, leaving 13 bases between the germline ends. CDR1 is LNHNV, CDR2 YYDKDF, per germline (reference sequence). In DNA form, the CDR3 reads TGTGCCACCAGTACCGGGTTACGGTATGGCTACACCTTC. This translates into CATSTGLRYGYTF.

This clone has a handful of counts. The chain employs TRBV5-5 and TRBJ2-1; D is perhaps TRBD1 (6 bases). In germline, CDR1 is SGHKS, CDR2 YYEKEE (reference sequence). Trimming cost V 2 bases and J 3 bases, with 15 bases left between them. The CDR3 spans 16 residues. The CDR3 spells CASSLGDKGVYNEQFF. DNA of the CDR3: TGTGCCAGCAGCTTAGGGGACAAAGGAGTCTACAATGAGCAGTTCTTC.

This chain uses TRBV6-5 with TRBJ1-5; D gene ambiguous. The CDR3 contains 14 residues. CDR1 is MNHEY and CDR2 is SVGAGI in the germline V gene. With 5 bases removed from V and 7 bases from J, the gap between germline ends came to 15 bases. The CDR3: CASSPGGIGQPQHF. The CDR3 DNA follows: TGTGCCAGCAGTCCGGGCGGGATCGGCCAGCCCCAGCATTTT.

V gene TRBV7-9 combines with J gene TRBJ1-1, with 9 bases aligning to TRBD1. J was trimmed by 2 bases and V by 7 bases; bases with no gene match: 8. The CDR3 is 15 amino acids. Germline CDR1 reads SEHNR; CDR2 reads FQNEAQ (reference sequence). CDR3 nucleotides: TGTGCCAGCACAGGACAGGGGCGGATCAACACTGAAGCTTTCTTT. Protein sequence: CASTGQGRINTEAFF.

This chain joins TRBV7-9 and TRBJ1-1; 10 positions agree with TRBD1. The CDR3 sequence is 14 residues long. Germline V gene lookup returns CDR1 SEHNR and CDR2 FQNEAQ (reference sequence). The J segment lost 5 bases and the V segment lost 5 bases, leaving 5 bases of the junction unmatched. The CDR3 DNA is TGTGCCAGCAGCCTTGACAGGGGGCGGACTGAAGCTTTCTTT. This encodes CASSLDRGRTEAFF.

The gene calls are TRBV11-3 and TRBJ2-1; 7 bases are shared with TRBD1. The CDR3 is 12 residues long. Germline-derived CDR1 and CDR2 are SGHNT and YENEEA. Germline trimming cut 8 bases from V and 6 bases from J; bases unmatched to any gene: 4. This CDR3 reads CASAAGGNEQFF. In DNA, the CDR3 is TGTGCCAGCGCTGCAGGGGGCAATGAGCAGTTCTTC.

V is TRBV7-9 and J is TRBJ2-1; TRBD2 matches 8 bases. From germline, CDR1 is SEHNR and CDR2 FQNEAQ (reference sequence). There are 14 residues in the CDR3. Losses at the gene ends were 1 base for V and 10 bases for J; bases not matched to a gene: 6. CDR3 amino acids: CASSLVSGGGEQFF. As DNA, the CDR3 is TGTGCCAGCAGCTTAGTCTCTGGCGGGGGGGAGCAGTTCTTC.

The J gene is TRBJ2-2, the V gene TRBV5-6, with D possibly matching TRBD1 (5 bases). The CDR3 covers 15 residues. The germline gives CDR1 SGHDT, CDR2 YYEEEE. The germline V and J ends were trimmed by 4 bases and 2 bases, with 12 bases remaining between them. CDR3 nucleotides: TGTGCCAGCAGCAGAACTACAGGAAACACCGGGGAGCTGTTTTTT. This gives the protein CASSRTTGNTGELFF.

This chain connects TRBV7-2 to TRBJ1-1; weak D call: TRBD1 (5 bases). Trimming cost V 2 bases and J 5 bases, with 12 bases left between them. The CDR3 contains 14 residues. Per germline, CDR1 SGHTA and CDR2 FQGNSA. The CDR3 loop reads CASSLSPGETEAFF. The CDR3 region has the DNA TGTGCCAGCAGCTTATCCCCGGGGGAAACTGAAGCTTTCTTT.

The chain has TRBV5-5 and TRBJ2-1, with D perhaps matching TRBD2 (6 bases). Trimming took off 4 bases at V and 3 bases at J, with 11 bases between the two ends. The CDR3 is 14 residues long. Looked up from germline, CDR1 is SGHKS and CDR2 is YYEKEE (reference sequence). CDR3: CASSPLSGYNEQFF. CDR3 DNA: TGTGCCAGCAGCCCCCTTAGCGGCTACAATGAGCAGTTCTTC.

This chain connects TRBV7-8 to TRBJ1-3, with D uncertain. CDR3 length: 11 residues. Germline V CDR1 and CDR2: SGHVS, FQNEAQ. V dropped 1 base and J dropped 9 bases, with 4 bases sitting between them. This CDR3 reads CASSLVITIYF. The CDR3 DNA sequence: TGTGCCAGCAGCTTAGTCATCACCATATATTTT.

The V and J genes are TRBV9 and TRBJ1-5, with D perhaps matching TRBD1 (6 bases). V shed 3 bases and J shed 0 bases, with 13 bases lying between them. The length of the CDR3 is 16 residues. Germline lookup yields CDR1 SGDLS and CDR2 YYNGEE. CDR3 bases: TGTGCCAGCAGCGCAGGGACACCATATAGCAATCAGCCCCAGCATTTT. This translates into CASSAGTPYSNQPQHF.

CDR3 sequence reads: CASSQDSSTDTQYF. The CDR3 DNA reads TGTGCCAGCTCCCAGGACTCTAGCACAGATACGCAGTATTTT. This chain connects TRBV18 to TRBJ2-3; weak D call: TRBD2 (5 bases). The CDR3 totals 14 residues. Germline CDR1 is KGHSH and CDR2 is LQKENI. The V end was cut by 6 bases, the J end by 0 bases, with 10 bases between.

The V gene is TRBV7-2, the J gene TRBJ1-2, with D perhaps TRBD1 (6 bases). This CDR3 comprises 13 residues. The ends were cut back, 4 bases at V and 6 bases at J, with 12 bases in the middle. CDR1 is SGHTA and CDR2 is FQGNSA in the germline V gene. CDR3 sequence reads: CASSSTGNNGYTF. DNA for the CDR3: TGTGCCAGCAGCTCGACAGGAAATAATGGCTACACCTTC.

The J gene is TRBJ1-6, the V gene TRBV27; D possibly corresponds to TRBD1 (5 bases). The CDR3 has 14 amino acids. Trimming left V 6 bases short and J 7 bases short, with 13 bases between. Germline CDR1 and CDR2: MNHEY and SMNVEV (reference sequence). CDR3 protein: CASSAGPPNSPLHF. The DNA for the CDR3 is TGTGCCAGCAGCGCAGGGCCTCCAAATTCACCCCTCCACTTT.